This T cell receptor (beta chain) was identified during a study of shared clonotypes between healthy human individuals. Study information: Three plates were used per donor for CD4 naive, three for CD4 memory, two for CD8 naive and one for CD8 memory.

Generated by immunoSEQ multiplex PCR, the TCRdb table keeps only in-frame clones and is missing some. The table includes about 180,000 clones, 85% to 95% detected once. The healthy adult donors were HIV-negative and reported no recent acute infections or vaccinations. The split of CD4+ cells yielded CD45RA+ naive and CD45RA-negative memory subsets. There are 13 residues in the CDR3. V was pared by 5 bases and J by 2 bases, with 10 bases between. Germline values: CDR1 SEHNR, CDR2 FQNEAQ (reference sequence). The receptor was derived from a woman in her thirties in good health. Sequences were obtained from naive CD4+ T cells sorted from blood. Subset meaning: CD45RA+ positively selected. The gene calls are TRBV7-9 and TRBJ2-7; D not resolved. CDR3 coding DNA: TGTGCCAGCAGCGTGAGCAAGGCCTACGAGCAGTACTTC. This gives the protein CASSVSKAYEQYF.